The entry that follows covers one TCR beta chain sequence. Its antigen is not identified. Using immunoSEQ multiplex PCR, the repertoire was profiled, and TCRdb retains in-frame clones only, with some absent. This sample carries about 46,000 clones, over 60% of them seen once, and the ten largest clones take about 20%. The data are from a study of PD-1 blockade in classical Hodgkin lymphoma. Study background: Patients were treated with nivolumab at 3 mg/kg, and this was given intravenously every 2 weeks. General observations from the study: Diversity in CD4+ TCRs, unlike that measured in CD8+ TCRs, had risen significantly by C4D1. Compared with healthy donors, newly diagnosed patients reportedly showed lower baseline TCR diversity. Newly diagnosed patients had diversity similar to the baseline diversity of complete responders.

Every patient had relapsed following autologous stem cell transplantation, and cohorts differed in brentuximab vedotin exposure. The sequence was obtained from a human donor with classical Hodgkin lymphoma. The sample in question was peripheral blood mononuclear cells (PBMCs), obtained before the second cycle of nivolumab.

The CDR3 loop is CASSVESLIPYNSPLHF. The CDR3 DNA reads as TGTGCCAGCAGCGTAGAATCGCTGATACCCTATAATTCACCCCTCCACTTT. J is TRBJ1-6 and V is TRBV9, with unresolved D. The CDR3 contains 17 residues. Germline CDR1 SGDLS, CDR2 YYNGEE. V lost 0 bases and J 2 bases, leaving 12 bases between the germline ends.